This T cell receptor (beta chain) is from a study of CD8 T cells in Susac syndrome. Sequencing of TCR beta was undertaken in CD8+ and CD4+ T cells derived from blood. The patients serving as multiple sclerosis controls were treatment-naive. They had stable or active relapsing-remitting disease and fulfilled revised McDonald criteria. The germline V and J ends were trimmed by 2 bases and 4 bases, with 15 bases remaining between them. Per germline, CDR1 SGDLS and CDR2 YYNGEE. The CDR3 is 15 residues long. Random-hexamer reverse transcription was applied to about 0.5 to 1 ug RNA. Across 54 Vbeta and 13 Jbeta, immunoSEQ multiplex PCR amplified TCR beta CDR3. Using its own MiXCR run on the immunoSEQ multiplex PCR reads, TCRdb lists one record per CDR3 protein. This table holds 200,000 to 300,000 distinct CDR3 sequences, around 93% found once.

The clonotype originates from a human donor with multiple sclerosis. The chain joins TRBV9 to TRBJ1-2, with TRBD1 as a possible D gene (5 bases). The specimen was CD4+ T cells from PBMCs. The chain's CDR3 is CASSVLGEGAYGYTF. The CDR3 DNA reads TGTGCCAGCAGCGTTTTGGGGGAGGGAGCCTATGGCTACACCTTC.